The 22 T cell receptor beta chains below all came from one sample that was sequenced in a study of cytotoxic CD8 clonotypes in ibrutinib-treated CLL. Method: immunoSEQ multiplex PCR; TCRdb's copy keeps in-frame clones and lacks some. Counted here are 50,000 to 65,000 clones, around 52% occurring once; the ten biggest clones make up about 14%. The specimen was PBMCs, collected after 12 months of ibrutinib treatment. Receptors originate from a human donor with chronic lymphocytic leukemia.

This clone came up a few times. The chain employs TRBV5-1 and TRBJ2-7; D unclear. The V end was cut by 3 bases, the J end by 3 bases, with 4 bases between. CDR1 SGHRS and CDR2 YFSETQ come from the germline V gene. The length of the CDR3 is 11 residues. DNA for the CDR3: TGCGCCAGCAGCTACAGCTACGAGCAGTACTTC. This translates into CASSYSYEQYF.

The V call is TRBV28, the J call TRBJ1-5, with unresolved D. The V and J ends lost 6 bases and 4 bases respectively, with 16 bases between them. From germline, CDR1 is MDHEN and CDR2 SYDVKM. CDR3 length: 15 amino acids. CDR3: CASRTLWQENQPQHF. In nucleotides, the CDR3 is TGTGCCAGCAGAACCCTCTGGCAGGAGAATCAGCCCCAGCATTTT.

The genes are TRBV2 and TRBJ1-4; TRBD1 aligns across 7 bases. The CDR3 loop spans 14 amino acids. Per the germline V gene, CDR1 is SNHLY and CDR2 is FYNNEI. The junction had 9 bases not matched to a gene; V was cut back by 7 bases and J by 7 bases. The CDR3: CASMTGSFGEKLFF. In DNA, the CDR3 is TGTGCCAGCATGACAGGGTCTTTCGGTGAAAAACTGTTTTTT.

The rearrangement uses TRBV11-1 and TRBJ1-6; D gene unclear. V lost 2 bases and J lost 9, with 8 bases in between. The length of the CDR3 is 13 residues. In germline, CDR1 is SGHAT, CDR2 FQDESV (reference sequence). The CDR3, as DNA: TGTGCCAGCAGCTTAAGAGATATTTCACCCCTCCACTTT. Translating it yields CASSLRDISPLHF.

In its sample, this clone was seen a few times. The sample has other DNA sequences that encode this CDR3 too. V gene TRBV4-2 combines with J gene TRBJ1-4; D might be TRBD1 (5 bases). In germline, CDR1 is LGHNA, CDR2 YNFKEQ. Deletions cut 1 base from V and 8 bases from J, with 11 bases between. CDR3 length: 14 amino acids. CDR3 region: CASSQGGVGEKLFF. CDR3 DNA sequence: TGTGCCAGCAGCCAAGGAGGGGTTGGGGAAAAACTGTTTTTT.

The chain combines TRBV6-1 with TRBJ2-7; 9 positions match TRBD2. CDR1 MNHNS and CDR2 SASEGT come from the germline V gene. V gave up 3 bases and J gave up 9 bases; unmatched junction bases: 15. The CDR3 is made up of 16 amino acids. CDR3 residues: CASSDYAGGLSPGQYF. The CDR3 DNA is TGTGCCAGCAGTGACTATGCGGGAGGGCTTTCTCCCGGGCAGTACTTC.

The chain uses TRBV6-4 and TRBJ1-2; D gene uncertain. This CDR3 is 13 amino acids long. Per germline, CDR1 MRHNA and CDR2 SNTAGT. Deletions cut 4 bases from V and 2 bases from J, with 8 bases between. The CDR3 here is CASSVSANYGYTF. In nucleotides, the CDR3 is TGTGCCAGCAGTGTGTCGGCCAACTATGGCTACACCTTC.

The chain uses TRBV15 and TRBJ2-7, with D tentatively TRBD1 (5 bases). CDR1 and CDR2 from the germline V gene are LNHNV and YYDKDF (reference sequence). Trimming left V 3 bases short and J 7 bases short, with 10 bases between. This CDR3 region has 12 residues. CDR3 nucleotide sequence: TGTGCCACCAGCAGGAGTAAGGGGGAGCAGTACTTC. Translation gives CATSRSKGEQYF.

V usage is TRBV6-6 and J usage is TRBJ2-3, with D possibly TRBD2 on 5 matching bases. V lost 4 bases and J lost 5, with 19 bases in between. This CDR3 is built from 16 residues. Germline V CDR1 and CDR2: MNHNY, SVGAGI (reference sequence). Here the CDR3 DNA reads TGTGCCAGCAGTTTTTCGACTACCCCAAGAATAGATACGCAGTATTTT. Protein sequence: CASSFSTTPRIDTQYF.

The CDR3 sequence is CAISLQENTEAFF. In DNA, the CDR3 is TGTGCCATCAGTTTACAGGAAAACACTGAAGCTTTCTTT. The rearrangement links TRBV10-3 to TRBJ1-1; a possible D gene is TRBD1 (5 bases). The CDR3 totals 13 residues. From germline, CDR1 is ENHRY and CDR2 SYGVKD. With 5 bases removed from V and 2 bases from J, the gap between germline ends came to 9 bases.

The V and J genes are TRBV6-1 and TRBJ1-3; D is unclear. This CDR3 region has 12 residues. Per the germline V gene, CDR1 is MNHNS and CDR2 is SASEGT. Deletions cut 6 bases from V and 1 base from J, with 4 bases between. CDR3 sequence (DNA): TGTGCCAGCAGGGTGTCTGGAAACACCATATATTTT. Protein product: CASRVSGNTIYF.

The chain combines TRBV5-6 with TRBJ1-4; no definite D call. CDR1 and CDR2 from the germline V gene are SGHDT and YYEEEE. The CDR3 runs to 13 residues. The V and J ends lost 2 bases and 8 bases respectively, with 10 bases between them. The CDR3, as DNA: TGTGCCAGCAGCTTAGATACCCGGGAAAAACTGTTTTTT. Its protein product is CASSLDTREKLFF.

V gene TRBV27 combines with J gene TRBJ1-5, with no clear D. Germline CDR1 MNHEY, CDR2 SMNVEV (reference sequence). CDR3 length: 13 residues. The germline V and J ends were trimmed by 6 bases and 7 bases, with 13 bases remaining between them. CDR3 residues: CASRGVINQPQHF. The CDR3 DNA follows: TGTGCCAGCAGGGGAGTAATAAACCAGCCCCAGCATTTT.

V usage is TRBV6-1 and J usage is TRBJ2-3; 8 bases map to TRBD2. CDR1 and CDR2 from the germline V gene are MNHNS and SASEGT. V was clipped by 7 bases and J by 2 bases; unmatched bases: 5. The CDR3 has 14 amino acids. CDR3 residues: CASISRGVTDTQYF. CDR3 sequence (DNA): TGTGCCAGCATTTCGCGGGGGGTCACAGATACGCAGTATTTT.

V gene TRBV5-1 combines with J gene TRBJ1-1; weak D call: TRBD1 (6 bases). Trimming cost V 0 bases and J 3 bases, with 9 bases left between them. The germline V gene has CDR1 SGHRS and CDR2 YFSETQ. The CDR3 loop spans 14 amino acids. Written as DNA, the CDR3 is TGCGCCAGCAGCTTGGGACAGGCCGACACTGAAGCTTTCTTT. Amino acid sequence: CASSLGQADTEAFF.

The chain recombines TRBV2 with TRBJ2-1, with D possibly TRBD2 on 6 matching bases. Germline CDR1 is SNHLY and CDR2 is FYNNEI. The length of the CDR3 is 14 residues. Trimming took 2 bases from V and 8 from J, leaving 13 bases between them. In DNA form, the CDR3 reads TGTGCCAGCAGTGAAAATTGGGGCGGGGATGAGCAGTTCTTC. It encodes CASSENWGGDEQFF.

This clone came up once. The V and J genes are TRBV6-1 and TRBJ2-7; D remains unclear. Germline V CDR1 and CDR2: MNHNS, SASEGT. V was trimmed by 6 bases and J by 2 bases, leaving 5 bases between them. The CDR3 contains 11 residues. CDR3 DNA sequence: TGTGCCAGCAGGGCAGCCTACGAGCAGTACTTC. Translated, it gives CASRAAYEQYF.

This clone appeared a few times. CDR3 coding DNA: TGTGCCAGCAGCTTGGCCCCGGGGTACTCCTACGAGCAGTACGTC. This sequence encodes CASSLAPGYSYEQYV. V usage is TRBV7-8 and J usage is TRBJ2-7, with D possibly being TRBD2 (5 bases). This CDR3 spans 15 amino acids. Per germline, CDR1 SGHVS and CDR2 FQNEAQ. V lost 3 bases and J lost 0, with 12 bases in between.

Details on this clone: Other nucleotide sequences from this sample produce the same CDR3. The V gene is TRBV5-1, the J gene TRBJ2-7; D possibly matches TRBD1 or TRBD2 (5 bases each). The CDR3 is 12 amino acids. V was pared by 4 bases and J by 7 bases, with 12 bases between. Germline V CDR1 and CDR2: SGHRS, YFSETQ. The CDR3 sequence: CASSPGRREQYF. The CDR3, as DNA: TGCGCCAGCAGCCCGGGACGTCGGGAGCAGTACTTC.

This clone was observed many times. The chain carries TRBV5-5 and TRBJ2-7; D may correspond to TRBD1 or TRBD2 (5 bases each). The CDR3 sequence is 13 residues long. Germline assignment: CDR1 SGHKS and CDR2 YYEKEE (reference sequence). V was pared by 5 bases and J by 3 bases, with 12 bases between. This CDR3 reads CASRWQGVYEQYF. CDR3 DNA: TGTGCCAGCAGGTGGCAGGGAGTCTACGAGCAGTACTTC.

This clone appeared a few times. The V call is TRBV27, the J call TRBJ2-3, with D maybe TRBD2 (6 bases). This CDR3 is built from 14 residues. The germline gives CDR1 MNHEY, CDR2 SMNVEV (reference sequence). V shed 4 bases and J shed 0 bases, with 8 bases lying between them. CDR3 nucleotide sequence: TGTGCCAGCAGTTATAGCGGTAGCACAGATACGCAGTATTTT. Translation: CASSYSGSTDTQYF.

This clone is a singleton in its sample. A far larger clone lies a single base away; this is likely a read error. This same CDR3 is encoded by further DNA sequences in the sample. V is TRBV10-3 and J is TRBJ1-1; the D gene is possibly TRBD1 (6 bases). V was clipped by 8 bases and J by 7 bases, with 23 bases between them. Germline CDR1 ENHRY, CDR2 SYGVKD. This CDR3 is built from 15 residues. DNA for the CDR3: TGTGCCATCGCTGTGGGGGTTGCGGGGGCGAGTGAAGCTTTCTTT. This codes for CAIAVGVAGASEAFF.